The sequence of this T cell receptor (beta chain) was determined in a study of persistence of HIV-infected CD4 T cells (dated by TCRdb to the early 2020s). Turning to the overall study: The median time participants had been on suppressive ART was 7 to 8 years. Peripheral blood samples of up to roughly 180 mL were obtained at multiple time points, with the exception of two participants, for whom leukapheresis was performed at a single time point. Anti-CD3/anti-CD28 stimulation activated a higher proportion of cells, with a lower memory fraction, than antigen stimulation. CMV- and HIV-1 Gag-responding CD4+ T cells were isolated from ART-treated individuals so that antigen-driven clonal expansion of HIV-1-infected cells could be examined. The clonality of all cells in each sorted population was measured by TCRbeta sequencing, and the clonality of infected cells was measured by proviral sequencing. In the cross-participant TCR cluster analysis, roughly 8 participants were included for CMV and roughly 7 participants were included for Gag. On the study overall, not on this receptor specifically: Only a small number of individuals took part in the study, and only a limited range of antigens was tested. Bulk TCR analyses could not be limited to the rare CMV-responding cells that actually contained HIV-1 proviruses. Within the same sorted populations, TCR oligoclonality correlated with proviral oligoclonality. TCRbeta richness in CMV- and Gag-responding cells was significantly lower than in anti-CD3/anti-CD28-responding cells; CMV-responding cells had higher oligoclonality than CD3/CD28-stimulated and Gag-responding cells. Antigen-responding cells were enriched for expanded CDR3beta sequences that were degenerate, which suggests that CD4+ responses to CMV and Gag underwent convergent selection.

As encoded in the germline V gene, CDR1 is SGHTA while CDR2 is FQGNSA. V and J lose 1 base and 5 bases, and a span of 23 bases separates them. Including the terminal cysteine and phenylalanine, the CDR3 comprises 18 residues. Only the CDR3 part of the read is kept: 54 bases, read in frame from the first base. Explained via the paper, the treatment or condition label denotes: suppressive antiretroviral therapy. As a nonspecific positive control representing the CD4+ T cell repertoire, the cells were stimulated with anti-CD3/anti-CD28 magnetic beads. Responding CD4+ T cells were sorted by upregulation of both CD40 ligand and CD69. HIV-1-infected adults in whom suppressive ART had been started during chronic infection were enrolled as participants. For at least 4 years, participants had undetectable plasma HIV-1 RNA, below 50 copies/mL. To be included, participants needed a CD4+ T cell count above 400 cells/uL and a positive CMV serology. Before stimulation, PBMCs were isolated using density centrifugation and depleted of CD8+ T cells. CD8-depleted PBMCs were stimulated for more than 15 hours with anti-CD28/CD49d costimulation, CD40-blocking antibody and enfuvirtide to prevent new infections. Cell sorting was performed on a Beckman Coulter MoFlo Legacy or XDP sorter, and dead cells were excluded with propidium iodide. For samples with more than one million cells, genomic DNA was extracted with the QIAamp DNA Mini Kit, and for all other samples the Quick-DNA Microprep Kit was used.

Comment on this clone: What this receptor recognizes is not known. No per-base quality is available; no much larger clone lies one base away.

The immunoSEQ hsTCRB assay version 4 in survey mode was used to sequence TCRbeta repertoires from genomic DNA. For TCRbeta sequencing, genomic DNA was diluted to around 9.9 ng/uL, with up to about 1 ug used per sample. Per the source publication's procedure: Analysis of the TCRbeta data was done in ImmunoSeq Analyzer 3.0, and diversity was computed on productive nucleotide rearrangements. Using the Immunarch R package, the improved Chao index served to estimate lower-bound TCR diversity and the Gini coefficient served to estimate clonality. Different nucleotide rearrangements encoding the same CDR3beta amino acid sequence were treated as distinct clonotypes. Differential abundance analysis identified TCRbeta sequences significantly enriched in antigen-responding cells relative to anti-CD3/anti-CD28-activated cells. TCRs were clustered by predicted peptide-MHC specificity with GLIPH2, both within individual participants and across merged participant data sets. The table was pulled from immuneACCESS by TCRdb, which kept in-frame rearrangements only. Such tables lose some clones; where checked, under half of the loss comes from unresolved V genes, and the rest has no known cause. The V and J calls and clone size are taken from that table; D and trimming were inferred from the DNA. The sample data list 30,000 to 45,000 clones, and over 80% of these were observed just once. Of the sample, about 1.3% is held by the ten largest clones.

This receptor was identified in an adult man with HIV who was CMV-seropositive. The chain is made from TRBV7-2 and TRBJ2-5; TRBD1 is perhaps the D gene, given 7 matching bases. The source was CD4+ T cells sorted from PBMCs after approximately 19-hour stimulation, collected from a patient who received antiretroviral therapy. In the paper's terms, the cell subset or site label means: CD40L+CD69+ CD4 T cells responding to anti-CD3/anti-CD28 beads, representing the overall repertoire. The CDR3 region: CASSLESRGRDWGETQYF. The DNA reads TGTGCCAGCAGCTTAGAGTCAAGGGGGCGGGATTGGGGTGAGACCCAGTACTTC.